This TCR beta chain was identified during a study of blood T cell repertoires in COVID-19. Study background: The United States, Italy and Spain were the sources of the acute and convalescent COVID-19 samples. The cDNA or gDNA used as material had been derived from T cells, B-cell-depleted T cells, or PBMCs.

Germline V gene sequence: CDR1 GTSNPN, CDR2 SVGIG (reference sequence). The V end was cut by 3 bases, the J end by 7 bases, with 16 bases between. The CDR3 is 13 amino acids. Original processing methods: Estimates of nucleated cell counts were drawn from the amplification of reference gene primers. The table came from immunoSEQ multiplex PCR; TCRdb's copy has only in-frame clones and leaves some out. V and J calls plus clone size are reproduced from that table; the DNA served to infer D and trimming. Of just over 650,000 clones in the sample, approximately 90% were seen once. Sequencing was performed on peripheral blood. The chain couples TRBV30 to TRBJ2-7, with D perhaps TRBD2 (6 bases). The sequence was obtained from a woman younger than 35 with acute or convalescent COVID-19. The CDR3 protein is CAWRGGEVGEQYF. The CDR3 nucleotides are TGTGCCTGGAGGGGTGGGGAGGTCGGAGAGCAGTACTTC.